Listed below are T cell receptor beta chains from one sample, sequenced in a study of cytomegalovirus exposure and HLA in healthy donors. TCRdb's copy holds only in-frame clones and misses some; the assay was immunoSEQ multiplex PCR. The sample holds around 120,000 clones, around 80% seen once. The sequenced material came from PBMCs. Every receptor here comes from a female donor in good health and CMV-seropositive. The CDR3 runs from the conserved cysteine through the conserved F or W. The D gene is left open where the match is weak. The size entry is marked missing in some rows and otherwise reads once, few, many or a size class.

>TRBJ2-1|TRBD2|18|TRBV7-2|NA
TGTGCCAGCAGCCTTCAAGCCGGGACTAGCGGGGGGGCAAATGAGCAGTTCTTC
CASSLQAGTSGGANEQFF
>TRBJ1-5|NA|14|TRBV30|NA
TGTGCCTGGAGTGTAGCCTCGGCAGGGCAACCCCAGCATTTT
CAWSVASAGQPQHF
>TRBJ2-3|TRBD2|13|TRBV2|NA
TGTGCCAGCAAGACTAGCGGGGGAGATACGCAGTATTTT
CASKTSGGDTQYF
>TRBJ1-5|NA|12|TRBV10-3|NA
TGTGCCACACAGGGAGATGATAAGCCCCAGCATTTT
CATQGDDKPQHF
>TRBJ1-1|NA|17|TRBV19|NA
TGTGCCAGTAGTATAGACCCAGGGCCTCTACTGGACACTGAAGCTTTCTTT
CASSIDPGPLLDTEAFF
>TRBJ1-6|NA|13|TRBV9|once
TGTGCCAGCAGCGCGAGGCAGGGGTCACCCCTCCACTTT
CASSARQGSPLHF
>TRBJ2-6|TRBD1|18|TRBV18|NA
TGTGCCAGCTCACCTCGGGACAGGGGTGTGGCTGGGGCCAACGTCCTGACTTTC
CASSPRDRGVAGANVLTF
>TRBJ2-7|NA|19|TRBV5-1|once
TGCGCCAGCAGCTTACCATTGCGCGGATCGGAGGGGGGGCGGGACGAGCAGTACTTC
CASSLPLRGSEGGRDEQYF
>TRBJ2-7|TRBD2|17|TRBV27|NA
TGTGCCAGCAGTTTATCGATGATAGCGGGGGGACTCTACGAGCAGTACTTC
CASSLSMIAGGLYEQYF
>TRBJ2-7|NA|13|TRBV5-1|NA
TGCGCCAGCAGCTTGGCAGGCTCCTACGAGCAGTACTTC
CASSLAGSYEQYF
>TRBJ2-1|TRBD1|13|TRBV7-3|NA
TGTGCCAGCAGCACCGACAGGGGCAATGAGCAGTTCTTC
CASSTDRGNEQFF
>TRBJ2-3|NA|15|TRBV5-4|NA
TGTGCCAGCAGCTTGGTTCGCGGAGACACAGATACGCAGTATTTT
CASSLVRGDTDTQYF
>TRBJ1-5|TRBD1|14|TRBV10-3|NA
TGTGCCATCAGTGCGGGGACAGGGAGGCAGCCCCAGCATTTT
CAISAGTGRQPQHF
>TRBJ2-1|NA|15|TRBV7-9|NA
TGTGCCAGCAGCTCTCTCCGGCCAGGATACAATGAGCAGTTCTTC
CASSSLRPGYNEQFF
>TRBJ2-1|TRBD2|15|TRBV7-2|NA
TGTGCCAGCAGCTTCGCGGGGGTGTCCTACAATGAGCAGTTCTTC
CASSFAGVSYNEQFF
>TRBJ2-5|NA|13|TRBV30|NA
TGTGCGCTAACCAAAGGGGTCGAAGAGACCCAGTACTTC
CALTKGVEETQYF
>TRBJ2-3|TRBD2|14|TRBV12-5|few
TGTGCTAGTTCTAGCGGGGGGGCCTGGGATACGCAGTATTTT
CASSSGGAWDTQYF
>TRBJ1-6|TRBD1|16|TRBV9|few
TGTGCCAGCAGCTTAACCGGACAGGGGAGAGATTCACCCCTCCACTTT
CASSLTGQGRDSPLHF
>TRBJ1-5|TRBD1|15|TRBV5-6|NA
TGTGCCAGCAGTAGACAGGGGGCCCGCAATCAGCCCCAGCATTTT
CASSRQGARNQPQHF
>TRBJ1-3|NA|15|TRBV7-2|NA
TGTGCCAGCAGCTTAGTCAGGTCTTCGGGAAACACCATATATTTT
CASSLVRSSGNTIYF
>TRBJ1-1|TRBD1|17|TRBV4-2|NA
TGTGCCAGCAGCCCCGGGACAGGGGGGACAGATAACACTGAAGCTTTCTTT
CASSPGTGGTDNTEAFF
>TRBJ2-6|NA|15|TRBV7-9|NA
TGTGCCAGCTTCAGGGGAGACTCTGGGGCCAACGTCCTGACTTTC
CASFRGDSGANVLTF
>TRBJ2-3|TRBD2|14|TRBV19|NA
TGTGCCAGTAGTATAGGCGGGGGGGTGAATACGCAGTATTTT
CASSIGGGVNTQYF
>TRBJ2-2|NA|16|TRBV7-6|once
TGTGCCAGCAGTCCCTCGGCCCTAGAACCGTCCGGGGAGCTGTTTTTT
CASSPSALEPSGELFF
>TRBJ2-5|TRBD1|15|TRBV19|NA
TGTGCCAGTAGCACCGGGACAGGGGCGGGAGAGACCCAGTACTTC
CASSTGTGAGETQYF
>TRBJ2-6|TRBD1|20|TRBV7-6|NA
TGTGCCAGCAGCTTAAGACAGGGGGCCCGGTGGAACTCTGGGGCCAACGTCCTGACTTTC
CASSLRQGARWNSGANVLTF
>TRBJ2-1|TRBD1|14|TRBV12-5|NA
TGTGCTAGTGGCTCCGGGACAGGGATCAATGAGCAGTTCTTC
CASGSGTGINEQFF
>TRBJ1-2|NA|17|TRBV5-4|NA
TGTGCCAGCAGCTGGGAGGGCAGGGGATCCCCCCTCTTAGGCTACACCTTC
CASSWEGRGSPLLGYTF
>TRBJ1-5|NA|13|TRBV28|NA
TGTGCCAGCAGGTCTAATAGCAATCAGCCCCAGCATTTT
CASRSNSNQPQHF
>TRBJ1-4|TRBD1|17|TRBV7-8|few
TGTGCCAGCAGCCCGGGACAGGGGCCGACACAGAATGAAAAACTGTTTTTT
CASSPGQGPTQNEKLFF
>TRBJ1-2|TRBD1|14|TRBV29-1|NA
TGCAGCGTTGCCCCCGGGACAGGGGGATCTGGCTACACCTTC
CSVAPGTGGSGYTF
>TRBJ2-7|NA|16|TRBV11-3|NA
TGTGCCAGCAGCACTATCGGGGGAGACGGTGACTACGAGCAGTACTTC
CASSTIGGDGDYEQYF
>TRBJ2-1|NA|13|TRBV10-3|NA
TGTGCCATCAGTGACGGGGGGCAGAATGAGCAGTTCTTC
CAISDGGQNEQFF
>TRBJ1-3|NA|13|TRBV9|NA
TGTGCCAGCAGCGTAGAAGGGGCCCCCACCATATATTTT
CASSVEGAPTIYF
>TRBJ2-5|NA|13|TRBV30|few
TGTGCCTGGAGTGTTAGGGGGGGAGAGACCCAGTACTTC
CAWSVRGGETQYF
>TRBJ2-3|NA|13|TRBV30|NA
TGTGCCTGGAGTGTAATGGGCGGGGATACGCAGTATTTT
CAWSVMGGDTQYF
>TRBJ1-1|NA|12|TRBV6-5|NA
TGTGCCAGCAAGGAGGGGCGCTCGGAAGCTTTCTTT
CASKEGRSEAFF
>TRBJ1-1|NA|14|TRBV9|NA
TGTGCCAGCAGCGTAGCACAGGGGAACACTGAAGCTTTCTTT
CASSVAQGNTEAFF
>TRBJ1-1|TRBD1|18|TRBV28|NA
TGTGCCAGCAGATACGCAGGGGGCGCAGGGGGTATAGGTACTGAAGCTTTCTTT
CASRYAGGAGGIGTEAFF
>TRBJ1-5|TRBD1|14|TRBV28|NA
TGTGCCAGCATTGCGGGACAGATCAATCAGCCCCAGCATTTT
CASIAGQINQPQHF
>TRBJ2-3|TRBD1|17|TRBV4-1|NA
TGCGCCAGCAGCCCCGTTTTAGGGACAGGGGTGGCAGATACGCAGTATTTT
CASSPVLGTGVADTQYF
>TRBJ1-3|NA|14|TRBV7-9|NA
TGTGCCAGCAGCCCCCAGAACTCTGGAAACACCATATATTTT
CASSPQNSGNTIYF
>TRBJ1-1|NA|11|TRBV28|NA
TGTGCCAGCAGTTTATCACAGGAAGCTTTCTTT
CASSLSQEAFF
>TRBJ2-3|TRBD2|19|TRBV19|few
TGTGCCAGTAGTATGGCCGAGCGGGGGGCAGGTAGGCGCACAGATACGCAGTATTTT
CASSMAERGAGRRTDTQYF
>TRBJ1-5|NA|13|TRBV6-6|NA
TGTGCCACCCAGGCAGATAGCAATCAGCCCCAGCATTTT
CATQADSNQPQHF
>TRBJ2-7|TRBD2|15|TRBV6-1|NA
TGTGCCAGCAATTCCGCTAGCGGGGGATCGTACGAGCAGTACTTC
CASNSASGGSYEQYF
>TRBJ2-6|NA|14|TRBV19|once
TGTGCCAGTCTACCTGGGGCAGGGGCCAACGTCCTGACTTTC
CASLPGAGANVLTF
>TRBJ2-3|TRBD2|16|TRBV7-3|NA
TGTGCCAGCAGTCCCGGGACTAGCGGGGTGTCAGATACGCAGTATTTT
CASSPGTSGVSDTQYF
>TRBJ2-7|TRBD1|16|TRBV15|once
TGTGCCACCAGTGTAGACCCGACAGGGAATTGGGACGAGCAGTACTTC
CATSVDPTGNWDEQYF
>TRBJ2-5|TRBD1|16|TRBV4-2|NA
TGTGCCAGCAGCCAAGTATTAACAGGGGGCGCGGAGACCCAGTACTTC
CASSQVLTGGAETQYF
>TRBJ2-1|NA|15|TRBV7-2|NA
TGTGCCAGCAGCTTAGCAGCTAGCTCCTACAATGAGCAGTTCTTC
CASSLAASSYNEQFF
>TRBJ2-7|TRBD2|12|TRBV30|NA
TGTGCCTGGACCCGCGGGGGCTACGAGCAGTACTTC
CAWTRGGYEQYF
>TRBJ1-6|TRBD1|15|TRBV30|NA
TGTGCCTGGAGTGTACTTAGACAGGGGAATTCACCCCTCCACTTT
CAWSVLRQGNSPLHF
>TRBJ2-7|NA|14|TRBV7-2|NA
TGTGCCAGCAGCTCCGACTTTAGCTCCTACGAGCAGTACTTC
CASSSDFSSYEQYF
>TRBJ1-3|NA|16|TRBV7-3|NA
TGTGCCAGCAGCCCCAACAGCGGGGTCTCTGGAAACACCATATATTTT
CASSPNSGVSGNTIYF
>TRBJ1-1|NA|12|TRBV11-2|NA
TGTGCCAGCAGCCAACTTGGCACTGAAGCTTTCTTT
CASSQLGTEAFF
>TRBJ1-1|NA|14|TRBV19|NA
TGTGCCAGTAGTGCGGGACCGATGAACACTGAAGCTTTCTTT
CASSAGPMNTEAFF
>TRBJ2-1|NA|15|TRBV5-1|few
TGCGCCAGCAGCTTGGGTACACCCTCGTACAATGAGCAGTTCTTC
CASSLGTPSYNEQFF
>TRBJ1-5|NA|15|TRBV10-3|NA
TGTGCCATCAGTGACTTCACAGGATTGGGTCAGCCCCAGCATTTT
CAISDFTGLGQPQHF